This T cell receptor beta chain comes out of a study of T cells in Graves' hyperthyroidism and ophthalmopathy. Study findings and constraints: Within blood appeared most thyroid clonotypes that had expanded above 0.001.

V was trimmed by 6 bases and J by 9 bases, leaving 12 bases between them. Germline V CDR1 and CDR2: SGHVS, FNYEAQ. The CDR3 contains 12 residues. Patients having uncontrolled infection, another autoimmune disease, pregnancy or lactation were not included. Diagnostic decisions used clinical symptoms, serum thyroxine and TRAb, thyroid ultrasound and orbital computed tomography. This clonotype was recorded many times. Its target is not known. Amplification of TCR beta CDR3 regions was performed using RNA transcripts as template. HTBI primers were employed in a first-round RT-PCR of the TCR CDR3. TCRdb re-derived calls from the multiplex PCR reads in MiXCR, one entry per CDR3 protein. The data contain 400,000 or so distinct CDR3 sequences, approximately 14% of them singletons.

The sequenced material came from blood. This sequence joins TRBV7-6 and TRBJ2-1; D is perhaps TRBD1 or TRBD2 (5 bases each). This clonotype was sampled from a woman aged 30 to 39 with Graves' ophthalmopathy. The chain's CDR3 is CASRGPGSEQFF. As DNA, the CDR3 is TGTGCCAGCAGGGGGCCGGGATCTGAGCAGTTCTTC.